These T cell receptor beta chains were read from a single sample in a study of shared clonotypes between healthy human individuals. Profiling relied on immunoSEQ multiplex PCR, and the TCRdb table lists in-frame clones only, not all of them. The profile shows 2 million to 2.5 million clones, about 95% of them singletons. The sample consisted of naive CD8+ T cells sorted from blood. These TCRs come from a man between 18 and 35 years old in good health. Each CDR3 is given without its conserved first and last residue. Expanded clones are given a class, and other clones once, few, many or no size at all.

clone_size | j_call | v_call | cdr3_aa
NA | TRBJ2-3 | TRBV6-6 | ASSSTSEFWY
NA | TRBJ1-1 | TRBV5-4 | ASSLGQMNTEAF
NA | TRBJ2-3 | TRBV5-6 | ASTWDGRGYTDTQY
NA | TRBJ1-5 | TRBV7-9 | ASSVQGQPQH
NA | TRBJ2-7 | TRBV19 | ASSIRGGDYEQY
once | TRBJ2-7 | TRBV27 | ASSPSQRGHEQY
NA | TRBJ2-6 | TRBV9 | ASSLDRSGANVLT
NA | TRBJ2-7 | TRBV10-3 | AISDTGQRYEQY
NA | TRBJ1-1 | TRBV19 | ACGQGATEAF
once | TRBJ1-1 | TRBV4-3 | ASSQDRGLVTEAF
NA | TRBJ2-7 | TRBV7-9 | ASSGGQELYEQY
NA | TRBJ2-1 | TRBV11-2 | ASPLGDEQF
NA | TRBJ1-5 | TRBV19 | ASSIPARDQPQH
NA | TRBJ1-1 | TRBV7-9 | ASSGMKSEAF
NA | TRBJ2-1 | TRBV9 | ASSGPMAPYNEQF
NA | TRBJ2-7 | TRBV4-3 | ASSQTFVDEQY
NA | TRBJ2-1 | TRBV12-5 | ASGSDLYNEQF
NA | TRBJ1-4 | TRBV4-1 | ASSQGGGEKLF
NA | TRBJ2-7 | TRBV5-6 | ASSSDREYAQY
once | TRBJ2-1 | TRBV6-6 | ASSGGGDYNEQF
NA | TRBJ2-7 | TRBV7-2 | ASSALRDSPYEQY
NA | TRBJ2-3 | TRBV9 | ASSFSLNTDTQY
NA | TRBJ2-1 | TRBV5-6 | ASSLGWTGSNEQF
NA | TRBJ2-7 | TRBV7-6 | ASSLSEGETYEQY
NA | TRBJ2-2 | TRBV5-4 | ASSLSQDTGELF
NA | TRBJ1-1 | TRBV13 | ASSIRRTEAF
NA | TRBJ2-5 | TRBV9 | ASSVGPSGGETQY
NA | TRBJ2-7 | TRBV19 | ASSIGTAYEQY
NA | TRBJ2-7 | TRBV5-5 | ASSLHGVEQY
NA | TRBJ2-7 | TRBV5-4 | ASSHDGQVEQY
NA | TRBJ2-7 | TRBV11-2 | ASSLDRQATYEQY
NA | TRBJ2-7 | TRBV7-9 | ASSATGEQY
NA | TRBJ2-5 | TRBV4-3 | ASSQADLAEETQY
once | TRBJ2-7 | TRBV28 | ASSPYPGTYEQY
NA | TRBJ2-3 | TRBV9 | ASSASGVSTDTQY
NA | TRBJ2-3 | TRBV2 | ASMRLAGEGTSTDTQY
NA | TRBJ1-2 | TRBV4-1 | ASSQDRAGVNGYT
once | TRBJ2-7 | TRBV7-9 | ASSPFESTYEQY
NA | TRBJ2-1 | TRBV4-3 | ASSPMGLPSYNEQF
NA | TRBJ2-1 | TRBV5-4 | ASSEGTAYNEQF
NA | TRBJ1-5 | TRBV15 | AIGTAYSNQPQH
NA | TRBJ2-5 | TRBV4-3 | ASSQDTGETQY
NA | TRBJ2-1 | TRBV7-7 | ASSLGTGKYYNEQF
NA | TRBJ2-5 | TRBV9 | ASSADRGRQQETQY
NA | TRBJ2-1 | TRBV7-8 | ASSALAGGSYNEQF
NA | TRBJ2-7 | TRBV13 | ASSLEANREQY
once | TRBJ2-7 | TRBV25-1 | ASSRGYEQY
NA | TRBJ2-1 | TRBV2 | ASSPFGPNNEQF
NA | TRBJ2-7 | TRBV5-1 | ASSLQQSYEQY
NA | TRBJ2-7 | TRBV13 | ASSLEAGDEQY
NA | TRBJ2-7 | TRBV5-1 | ASSFDGSYEQY
NA | TRBJ1-1 | TRBV6-5 | ASRPGWNTEAF
NA | TRBJ2-7 | TRBV7-3 | ASSIGQGAYEQY
NA | TRBJ2-5 | TRBV9 | ASSVRAGEETQY
once | TRBJ2-1 | TRBV7-6 | ASSFMGVGNEQF
NA | TRBJ1-2 | TRBV6-5 | ASSYTGSDGYT
once | TRBJ1-2 | TRBV7-9 | ASTSFDGTGSGYT
NA | TRBJ2-7 | TRBV6-5 | ASTPGTIYEQY
once | TRBJ2-7 | TRBV11-2 | ASSLGGLAGEQY
NA | TRBJ2-7 | TRBV10-1 | ASSEGQGMAYEQY